A selection of T cell receptor beta chains follows, all from one sample in a study of molecular identifiers for immune sequencing clone quantification. MiXCR, applied by TCRdb to the PCR reads, yields one record per CDR3 protein. Counted here are hundreds of thousands of distinct CDR3 sequences, 15% to 20% occurring once; the ten biggest clones make up roughly 0.85%. The sample taken for sequencing was naive CD8+ T cells from blood, with Jurkat cell RNA spiked in. The receptors shown here come from a human donor in good health. Some libraries in this study had Jurkat cell RNA spiked in. Both conserved end residues are part of each CDR3. Each record gives: clone size, V gene, D gene, J gene, CDR3 protein, CDR3 DNA. D genes are given only for firm matches. Where a row states a size, it is once, few, many or the class of an expanded clone; other rows omit it.

many	TRBV7-2	TRBD1	TRBJ1-1	CASSLEGGYTEAFF	TGTGCCAGCAGCTTAGAAGGGGGCTACACTGAAGCTTTCTTT
many	TRBV21-1	-	TRBJ1-2	CASSKESYTF	TGTGCCAGCAGCAAAGAGAGTTACACCTTC
many	TRBV7-6	-	TRBJ1-3	CASSDPARSGNTIYF	TGTGCCAGCAGCGATCCGGCTCGCTCTGGAAACACCATATATTTT
many	TRBV27	-	TRBJ1-5	CASSLGGEGQPQHF	TGTGCCAGCAGTTTGGGAGGGGAAGGTCAGCCCCAGCATTTT
once	TRBV9	-	TRBJ2-1	CASSSSQSSYKEQFF	TGTGCCAGCAGCAGCTCTCAGAGCTCCTACAAAGAGCAGTTCTTC
few	TRBV9	TRBD2	TRBJ2-7	CASSDPLAGGPDEQYF	TGTGCCAGCAGCGACCCTCTAGCGGGGGGGCCCGACGAGCAGTACTTC
-	TRBV20-1	TRBD2	TRBJ2-1	CSARDPLAATYNEQFF	TGCAGTGCTAGAGATCCCCTAGCGGCAACCTACAATGAGCAGTTCTTC
few	TRBV30	-	TRBJ2-1	CAWTPPSAEQFF	TGTGCCTGGACGCCCCCTAGCGCTGAGCAGTTCTTC
many	TRBV9	-	TRBJ2-3	CASSRYRASTHTDTQYF	TGTGCCAGCAGCAGATACCGGGCTTCAACCCACACAGATACGCAGTATTTT
many	TRBV7-9	TRBD1	TRBJ1-2	CASSQPPTGARSYGYTF	TGTGCCAGCAGCCAACCACCAACAGGGGCCCGAAGCTATGGCTACACCTTC
-	TRBV9	-	TRBJ2-1	CASSARGENNEQFF	TGTGCCAGCAGCGCAAGAGGGGAGAACAATGAGCAGTTCTTC
few	TRBV12-3/TRBV12-4	-	TRBJ2-3	CASRRTERTDTQYF	TGTGCCAGCAGGAGGACAGAACGCACAGATACGCAGTATTTT
-	TRBV7-9	TRBD2	TRBJ2-7	CASSPGGGQYF	TGTGCCAGCAGCCCGGGGGGGGGGCAGTACTTC
few	TRBV13	-	TRBJ1-1	CASSPGASGALSTEAFF	TGTGCCAGCAGCCCCGGAGCGAGTGGGGCCCTGAGCACTGAAGCTTTCTTT
-	TRBV5-1	-	TRBJ2-6	CASSLLSPGANVLTF	TGCGCCAGCAGCTTGCTTTCCCCTGGGGCCAACGTCCTGACTTTC
many	TRBV30	-	TRBJ2-3	CAWSISSPDTQYF	TGTGCCTGGAGTATCAGTTCCCCAGATACGCAGTATTTT
many	TRBV18	-	TRBJ2-7	CASSPPGGEQYF	TGTGCCAGCAGCCCCCCTGGGGGGGAGCAGTACTTC
many	TRBV7-2	TRBD1	TRBJ2-2	CASSWDRGPTGELFF	TGTGCCAGCAGCTGGGACAGGGGGCCCACCGGGGAGCTGTTTTTT
many	TRBV27	-	TRBJ1-6	CASSLQGYGSPLHF	TGTGCCAGCAGTTTACAGGGCTATGGTTCACCCCTCCACTTT
many	TRBV2	-	TRBJ2-3	CASSAATVSTDTQYF	TGTGCCAGCTCCGCCGCCACAGTAAGCACAGATACGCAGTATTTT
few	TRBV20-1	-	TRBJ2-5	CSAAEGETQYF	TGCAGTGCGGCGGAGGGAGAGACCCAGTACTTC
many	TRBV6-6	-	TRBJ1-4	CASTDGRYIPGEKLFF	TGTGCCAGCACCGACGGGAGGTATATTCCGGGGGAAAAACTGTTTTTT
many	TRBV10-3	TRBD1	TRBJ2-7	CAISEDRDEQYF	TGTGCCATCAGTGAGGACAGGGACGAGCAGTACTTC
few	TRBV19	-	TRBJ2-7	CASSIGGLGSYEQYF	TGTGCCAGTAGTATAGGAGGGTTGGGGTCCTACGAGCAGTACTTC
many	TRBV6-2/TRBV6-3	TRBD1	TRBJ1-5	CASSPTGLGNQPQHF	TGTGCCAGCAGTCCGACAGGGTTGGGAAATCAGCCCCAGCATTTT
-	TRBV30	-	TRBJ2-2	CAWSEQVTGELFF	TGTGCCTGGAGTGAACAAGTCACCGGGGAGCTGTTTTTT
many	TRBV9	-	TRBJ1-1	CASSVEDSMNTEAFF	TGTGCCAGCAGCGTAGAGGACAGCATGAACACTGAAGCTTTCTTT
-	TRBV19	-	TRBJ1-1	CASSNTRIEAFF	TGTGCCAGTAGTAATACTCGGATTGAAGCTTTCTTT
many	TRBV28	TRBD2	TRBJ2-1	CASSLWTLAAHNEQFF	TGTGCCAGCAGTTTATGGACGCTAGCGGCACACAATGAGCAGTTCTTC
many	TRBV30	-	TRBJ2-4	CAWSSGVNIQYF	TGTGCCTGGAGTTCGGGGGTAAACATTCAGTACTTC
many	TRBV30	-	TRBJ2-2	CAWSVATNTGELFF	TGTGCCTGGAGTGTAGCCACGAACACCGGGGAGCTGTTTTTT
once	TRBV28	-	TRBJ2-2	CAGRPDTNTGELFF	TGTGCCGGCAGGCCGGACACCAACACCGGGGAGCTGTTTTTT
many	TRBV2	TRBD2	TRBJ2-1	CATLAGEAEQFF	TGTGCCACCTTAGCGGGGGAGGCTGAGCAGTTCTTC
few	TRBV27	-	TRBJ2-7	CASSFQGEVGEQYF	TGTGCCAGCAGTTTCCAAGGAGAGGTCGGCGAGCAGTACTTC
many	TRBV6-6	-	TRBJ2-5	CASTLPGTKETQYF	TGTGCCAGCACCCTACCAGGGACCAAAGAGACCCAGTACTTC
-	TRBV7-9	TRBD1	TRBJ2-2	CAGQGAGELFF	TGTGCCGGACAGGGAGCCGGGGAGCTGTTTTTT
-	TRBV27	-	TRBJ1-1	CASRDNPYTEALF	TGTGCCAGCAGAGATAATCCTTACACTGAAGCTCTCTTT
many	TRBV19	-	TRBJ2-7	CASSAGTLSSYEQYF	TGTGCCAGTAGTGCTGGGACATTGAGCTCCTACGAGCAGTACTTC
many	TRBV30	-	TRBJ1-1	CAWSVQGLTEAFF	TGTGCCTGGAGTGTACAGGGCCTCACTGAAGCTTTCTTT
-	TRBV6-2/TRBV6-3	-	TRBJ2-7	CASNTLDRTSYEQYF	TGTGCCAGCAATACGCTAGACAGGACCTCCTACGAGCAGTACTTC
-	TRBV12-3/TRBV12-4	TRBD1	TRBJ2-5	CASTLEGARETQYF	TGTGCCAGCACCCTTGAGGGGGCGCGGGAGACCCAGTACTTC
-	TRBV27	-	TRBJ2-7	CASRGGHYEQYF	TGTGCCAGCAGAGGGGGACACTACGAGCAGTACTTC
many	TRBV27	TRBD2	TRBJ2-5	CASSPGLAGSETQYF	TGTGCCAGCAGTCCCGGACTAGCGGGCTCAGAGACCCAGTACTTC